Listed below are T cell receptor beta chains from one sample, sequenced in a study of Graves' ophthalmopathy and Graves' hyperthyroidism. TCRdb processed the multiplex PCR reads anew with MiXCR; each CDR3 protein has one entry. This repertoire shows about 370,000 distinct CDR3 sequences, approximately 17% found once; its top ten account for 2.4%. The sequencing sample was made of peripheral blood. The receptors stem from an adult woman with stable Graves' hyperthyroidism. The CDR3 runs from the conserved cysteine through the conserved F or W. Fields, in order: CDR3 DNA, CDR3 protein, J gene, CDR3 length, V gene, clone size, D gene. The D gene is left open where the match is weak. Size is stated for part of the rows, as once, few or many counts, or as a class when the clone is expanded.

DNA: TGTGCCAGCAGATTGGGATTTAACGAGCAGTACTTC
CDR3: CASRLGFNEQYF
J: TRBJ2-7
length: 12
V: TRBV7-2
size: many
D: .

DNA: TGTGCCAGCAGCTTAGGATGGCGGGAGACCTACGAGCAGTACTTC
CDR3: CASSLGWRETYEQYF
J: TRBJ2-7
length: 15
V: TRBV13
size: many
D: TRBD2

DNA: TGCGCCAGCAGCGGCGGGGACAGGCTCTCTAAGAACTCCTACGAGCAGTACTTC
CDR3: CASSGGDRLSKNSYEQYF
J: TRBJ2-7
length: 18
V: TRBV4-1
size: .
D: TRBD1

DNA: TGTGCCAGCAGTAAACGGGAGGGGGACGAGCAGTACTTC
CDR3: CASSKREGDEQYF
J: TRBJ2-7
length: 13
V: TRBV6-1
size: many
D: TRBD2

DNA: TGTGCCAGCAGTTACTCACACCGGGACAGGGGATTCAATAGCTACACCTTC
CDR3: CASSYSHRDRGFNSYTF
J: TRBJ1-2
length: 17
V: TRBV6-5
size: many
D: TRBD1

DNA: TGTGCCAGCAGCTTAGTGAGCGACACCGGGGAGCTGTTTTTT
CDR3: CASSLVSDTGELFF
J: TRBJ2-2
length: 14
V: TRBV7-9
size: many
D: .

DNA: TGTGCCAGTAGTGTTCGGACAGGGATGCGGGACGAGCAGTACTTC
CDR3: CASSVRTGMRDEQYF
J: TRBJ2-7
length: 15
V: TRBV19
size: many
D: TRBD1

DNA: TGTGCCAGCAGCAGGACGACTATTGAAGCTTTCTTT
CDR3: CASSRTTIEAFF
J: TRBJ1-1
length: 12
V: TRBV6-5
size: many
D: .

DNA: TGTGCCAGTAGTATGGGGCTTCTATACGAGCAGTACTTC
CDR3: CASSMGLLYEQYF
J: TRBJ2-7
length: 13
V: TRBV19
size: .
D: .

DNA: TGCAGTGCTGGGGGCATCAGGGGACTAGCGGGGGTTCACCCCTACGAGCAGTACTTC
CDR3: CSAGGIRGLAGVHPYEQYF
J: TRBJ2-7
length: 19
V: TRBV20-1
size: many
D: TRBD2

DNA: TGTGCCAGCAGTTCCTCGGGACAGGGTCTAGACACTGAAGCTTTCTTT
CDR3: CASSSSGQGLDTEAFF
J: TRBJ1-1
length: 16
V: TRBV28
size: many
D: TRBD1

DNA: TGCGCCAGCAGCTTGGTGGGTTCGAACACCGGGGAGCTGTTTTTT
CDR3: CASSLVGSNTGELFF
J: TRBJ2-2
length: 15
V: TRBV5-1
size: .
D: .

DNA: TGTGCCAGCAGTCCGGAGCGGGAGCTATACGAGCAGTACTTC
CDR3: CASSPERELYEQYF
J: TRBJ2-7
length: 14
V: TRBV28
size: many
D: TRBD2

DNA: TGTGCCAGCAACCTAGACAGGCCTAACTATGGCTACACCTTC
CDR3: CASNLDRPNYGYTF
J: TRBJ1-2
length: 14
V: TRBV6-5
size: many
D: .

DNA: TGTGCCAGCAGATCAGGGGCATGGACTGAAGCTTTCTTT
CDR3: CASRSGAWTEAFF
J: TRBJ1-1
length: 13
V: TRBV2
size: many
D: .

DNA: TGTGCCAGCAGTCAAATGACCGGGGAGCTGTTTTTT
CDR3: CASSQMTGELFF
J: TRBJ2-2
length: 12
V: TRBV25-1
size: .
D: .